A single sample is the source of the 25 T cell receptor beta chains below, sequenced in a study of a mutant IDH1 vaccine in newly diagnosed glioma (TCRdb year 2021). Libraries were constructed by the immunoSEQ multiplex PCR assay. In its TCRdb copy, this immuneACCESS table keeps in-frame sequences only and misses some clones. Where compared with another copy, unresolved V genes explain less than half of these, and the others have no known cause. The sample yields approximately 92,000 clones; 80% were counted once. Jointly, the top ten make up roughly 7% of the sample. The time point label, as the study defines it: baseline, week 1 (first vaccination visit). What the treatment or condition label conveys for this sample: pre-vaccination baseline after standard-of-care therapy. This specimen was PBMCs, taken from a glioma patient treated with radiotherapy, temozolomide or both. All receptors derive from a man aged 40-49 years with glioma.

The V call is TRBV5-3, the J call TRBJ2-7, with 11 nucleotides matching TRBD2. TRBV5-3 is an open reading frame, and its role is uncertain. The CDR3 covers 16 residues. The trim removed 2 bases at V and 4 bases at J, leaving 8 bases unmatched. CDR3 nucleotide sequence: TGTGCCAGAAGCTTAGTGGGACTAGCGGCCGGATACGAGCAGTACTTC. Encoded protein: CARSLVGLAAGYEQYF.

This clone was detected only a few times. The J gene is TRBJ2-2, the V gene TRBV4-1; tentative D call: TRBD1 (6 bases). The CDR3 sequence is 14 residues long. Deletions cut 0 bases from V and 5 bases from J, with 7 bases between. From germline, CDR1 is MGHRA and CDR2 YSYEKL. The CDR3 sequence is CASSQDTGTGELFF. The CDR3 region has the DNA TGCGCCAGCAGCCAAGATACAGGGACCGGGGAGCTGTTTTTT.

This clone was counted only a few times. This chain links TRBV4-2 with TRBJ2-7; tentatively, D is TRBD2 (7 bases). Per the germline V gene, CDR1 is LGHNA and CDR2 is YNFKEQ. This CDR3 is built from 15 residues. V was cut by 0 bases and J by 7 bases, with 16 bases left in between. For the CDR3, the DNA is TGTGCCAGCAGCCAAGACCTGGGGGGGCAGGGGGAGCAGTACTTC. Amino acids: CASSQDLGGQGEQYF.

The chain joins TRBV27 to TRBJ2-1, with D perhaps assigned TRBD1 or TRBD2 (5 bases each). V lost 6 bases and J 7 bases, leaving 16 bases between the germline ends. The V gene's germline CDR1 is MNHEY and CDR2 SMNVEV (reference sequence). CDR3 length: 14 amino acids. The CDR3 DNA reads as TGTGCCAGCAGGACCCTGGGACCACGTAATGAGCAGTTCTTC. Amino acid sequence: CASRTLGPRNEQFF.

The table lists this clone with a few counts. V gene TRBV5-1 combines with J gene TRBJ1-2; tentatively, D is TRBD1 (5 bases). Trimming took 0 bases from V and 7 from J, leaving 16 bases between them. CDR3 length: 15 amino acids. The germline V gene has CDR1 SGHRS and CDR2 YFSETQ. The CDR3 reads CASSLESQGTSGYTF. CDR3 bases: TGCGCCAGCAGCTTGGAAAGTCAGGGTACGAGTGGCTACACCTTC. Full variable domain (outside the CDR3, taken from reference TRBV5-1 and TRBJ1-2): KAGVTQTPRYLIKTRGQQVTLSCSPISGHRSVSWYQQTPGQGLQFLFEYFSETQRNKGNFPGRFSGRQFSNSRSEMNVSTLELGDSALYLCASSLESQGTSGYTFGSGTRLTVV.

In nucleotides, the CDR3 is TGTGCCAGCAGCTTGGGGGCCGGCACCGGGGAGCTGTTTTTT. Encoded protein: CASSLGAGTGELFF. The chain is built from TRBV5-5 and TRBJ2-2; D gene uncertain. CDR1 SGHKS and CDR2 YYEKEE come from the germline V gene (reference sequence). V was trimmed by 0 bases and J by 4 bases, leaving 7 bases between them. The CDR3 has 14 residues.

This sequence joins TRBV6-6 and TRBJ2-3; TRBD2 matches at 10 bases. The V segment lost 6 bases and the J segment 1 base; nucleotides outside the gene matches: 4. The CDR3 totals 15 residues. Germline V gene sequence: CDR1 MNHNY, CDR2 SVGAGI (reference sequence). In nucleotides, the CDR3 is TGTGCCAGCAGCCCCGGGACTAGCGGCACAGATACGCAGTATTTT. Its protein product is CASSPGTSGTDTQYF.

This clone was counted only a few times. The chain joins TRBV5-4 to TRBJ1-4; maybe TRBD1 (6 bases). V lost 4 bases to trimming and J lost 3 bases, with 13 bases between them. The CDR3 contains 15 residues. Germline V lookup: CDR1 SGHNT, CDR2 YYREEE (reference sequence). In DNA, the CDR3 is TGTGCCAGCAGCCGAGGGGGAACAGCTAATGAAAAACTGTTTTTT. This translates into CASSRGGTANEKLFF.

V and J are TRBV28 and TRBJ1-2; 7 nucleotides align to TRBD1. Germline trimming cut 6 bases from V and 7 bases from J; bases unmatched to any gene: 11. The CDR3 totals 14 residues. The germline CDR1 and CDR2 sequences are MDHEN and SYDVKM. The CDR3 nucleotides read TGTGCCAGCAGCTTAGGAGGGGGCTTTGGTGGCTACACCTTC. This encodes CASSLGGGFGGYTF.

The chain links TRBV4-3 to TRBJ1-2; D is unresolved. The CDR3 has 15 amino acids. V dropped 4 bases and J dropped 4 bases, with 16 bases sitting between them. The germline V gene has CDR1 LGHNA and CDR2 YSLEER. CDR3 protein: CASSPPGVGSYGYTF. The CDR3 DNA reads as TGCGCCAGCAGCCCCCCCGGCGTAGGGAGCTATGGCTACACCTTC.

The chain couples TRBV9 to TRBJ2-7; 9 bases are a match to TRBD2. In germline, CDR1 is SGDLS, CDR2 YYNGEE. V shed 0 bases and J 3 bases; nucleotides not matched to a gene: 7. CDR3 length equals 16 residues. The CDR3 nucleotides read TGTGCCAGCAGCGTAGGGTGGGGTAGCGGGAGCTACGAGCAGTACTTC. Amino acids: CASSVGWGSGSYEQYF. The whole variable domain, filled in from reference TRBV9 and TRBJ2-7, reads DSGVTQTPKHLITATGQRVTLRCSPRSGDLSVYWYQQSLDQGLQFLIQYYNGEERAKGNILERFSAQQFPDLHSELNLSSLELGDSALYFCASSVGWGSGSYEQYFGPGTRLTVT.

CDR3 nucleotide sequence: TGCGCCAGCAGCTTGGAAGGGGGTTCCGGGCAGCCCCAGCATTTT. Its protein is CASSLEGGSGQPQHF. V usage is TRBV5-1 and J usage is TRBJ1-5, with D possibly TRBD1 on 6 matching bases. Germline V gene data show CDR1 as SGHRS and CDR2 as YFSETQ. V lost 0 bases and J 7 bases, leaving 14 bases between the germline ends. The CDR3 covers 15 residues.

This chain connects TRBV28 to TRBJ2-7; 7 positions agree with TRBD1. This CDR3 comprises 15 residues. Looked up from germline, CDR1 is MDHEN and CDR2 is SYDVKM. The ends lost 6 bases at V and 7 bases at J; junction bases unmatched: 15. CDR3 residues: CASSGRDRLWGEQYF. As DNA, the CDR3 is TGTGCCAGCAGCGGCCGGGACAGACTTTGGGGGGAGCAGTACTTC.

This rearrangement joins TRBV5-4 to TRBJ2-5, with 8 positions matching TRBD2. The V segment lost 0 bases and the J segment 4 bases; nucleotides outside the gene matches: 2. The CDR3 extends over 14 amino acids. Germline-derived CDR1 and CDR2 are SGHNT and YYREEE (reference sequence). The CDR3 spells CASSLEAGGETQYF. The CDR3 nucleotides read TGTGCCAGCAGCTTGGAGGCGGGAGGAGAGACCCAGTACTTC.

This sequence joins TRBV5-4 and TRBJ2-3, with TRBD1 matching over 7 bases. V dropped 10 bases and J dropped 4; count of bases not matched to a gene: 12. Germline assignment: CDR1 SGHNT and CDR2 YYREEE (reference sequence). The length of the CDR3 is 14 residues. The CDR3 loop reads CAAALRGPADTQYF. The CDR3 region has the DNA TGTGCCGCAGCTTTGAGGGGGCCCGCAGATACGCAGTATTTT. The full variable domain, with the rest looked up from reference TRBV5-4 and TRBJ2-3, is ETGVTQSPTHLIKTRGQQVTLRCSSQSGHNTVSWYQQALGQGPQFIFQYYREEENGRGNFPPRFSGLQFPNYSSELNVNALELDDSALYLCAAALRGPADTQYFGPGTRLTVL.

For this clone: Its ends do not fully match the called genes, so a read error is possible. The chain has TRBV5-1 and TRBJ2-7, with 10 bases fitting TRBD1. CDR3 length: 14 amino acids. The germline gives CDR1 SGHRS, CDR2 YFSETQ. The CDR3 spells CASSLMPTGGNLNF. DNA of the CDR3: TGCGCCAGCAGCTTGATGCCGACAGGGGGCAATTTGAACTTC. Using reference TRBV5-1 and TRBJ2-7 for the parts outside the CDR3, the full variable domain is KAGVTQTPRYLIKTRGQQVTLSCSPISGHRSVSWYQQTPGQGLQFLFEYFSETQRNKGNFPGRFSGRQFSNSRSEMNVSTLELGDSALYLCASSLMPTGGNLNFGPGTRLTVT.

The chain joins TRBV11-2 to TRBJ2-7; D remains ambiguous. Germline values: CDR1 SGHAT, CDR2 FQNNGV. CDR3 size: 14 residues. V shed 0 bases and J shed 1 base, with 7 bases lying between them. Here the CDR3 DNA reads TGTGCCAGCAGCTTAGAAGTCAGTTCCTACGAGCAGTACTTC. Its translation is CASSLEVSSYEQYF. The whole variable domain, remainder taken from reference TRBV11-2 and TRBJ2-7, is EAGVAQSPRYKIIEKRQSVAFWCNPISGHATLYWYQQILGQGPKLLIQFQNNGVVDDSQLPKDRFSAERLKGVDSTLKIQPAKLEDSAVYLCASSLEVSSYEQYFGPGTRLTVT.

Sample share makes this clone medium-sized (0.01 to 0.1%). CDR3 DNA sequence: TGTGCCAGTAGTATCTCCTTGACGGTGTTTTATCAGCCCCAGCATTTT. This codes for CASSISLTVFYQPQHF. The chain joins TRBV19 to TRBJ1-5; no clear D gene. The V gene's germline CDR1 is LNHDA and CDR2 SQIVND (reference sequence). This CDR3 is 16 amino acids long. Trimming removed 3 bases at V and 5 bases at J, with 17 bases between.

A word on this clone: Other DNA sequences in the same sample also yield this CDR3. CDR3 coding DNA: TGTGCCACGGGACAGGGGACAGATACGCAGTATTTT. Translated, it gives CATGQGTDTQYF. The chain joins TRBV6-5 to TRBJ2-3, with 10 bases identical to TRBD1. The germline V gene encodes CDR1 MNHEY and CDR2 SVGAGI. V shed 10 bases and J 3 bases; nucleotides not matched to a gene: 1. This CDR3 is built from 12 residues.

Only one count was recorded for this clone. The chain combines TRBV30 with TRBJ2-1, with 10 bases aligning to TRBD2. Germline V gene data show CDR1 as GTSNPN and CDR2 as SVGIG (reference sequence). The CDR3 totals 20 residues. V shed 2 bases, J shed 0 bases, and the junction held 16 bases outside the gene matches. The CDR3 nucleotides are TGTGCCTGGAGTCGGACCTCGGGGCTAGCGGGAGCCGCCTCCTACAATGAGCAGTTCTTC. Residues: CAWSRTSGLAGAASYNEQFF.

The J gene is TRBJ1-3, the V gene TRBV7-9; D unclear. Per germline, CDR1 SEHNR and CDR2 FQNEAQ (reference sequence). The CDR3 has 14 residues. V was cut by 5 bases and J by 4 bases, with 12 bases left in between. The CDR3 here is CASSPEGLGNTIYF. CDR3 in DNA: TGTGCCAGCAGCCCCGAGGGTCTGGGAAACACCATATATTTT. The whole variable domain, remainder taken from reference TRBV7-9 and TRBJ1-3, is DTGVSQNPRHKITKRGQNVTFRCDPISEHNRLYWYRQTLGQGPEFLTYFQNEAQLEKSRLLSDRFSAERPKGSFSTLEIQRTEQGDSAMYLCASSPEGLGNTIYFGEGSWLTVV.

The V and J genes are TRBV29-1 and TRBJ2-2; 14 bases align to TRBD2. Per the germline V gene, CDR1 is SQVTM and CDR2 is ANQGSEA. V was clipped by 6 bases and J by 2 bases; unmatched bases: 2. The CDR3 contains 15 residues. The CDR3 DNA reads TGCAGCGTGGGGACTAGCGGGGGAAACACCGGGGAGCTGTTTTTT. Translated: CSVGTSGGNTGELFF.

The rearrangement joins TRBV7-2 to TRBJ2-1, with 9 bases matching TRBD2. Trimming took 5 bases from V and 7 from J; bases not matched to a gene: 6. CDR1 is SGHTA and CDR2 is FQGNSA in the germline V gene. This CDR3 region has 14 residues. The CDR3 here is CASSQGLAWNEQFF. CDR3 DNA sequence: TGTGCCAGCAGCCAGGGACTAGCTTGGAATGAGCAGTTCTTC.

This chain connects TRBV6-6 to TRBJ2-7; D is perhaps TRBD1 or TRBD2 (6 bases each). Germline V lookup: CDR1 MNHNY, CDR2 SVGAGI (reference sequence). CDR3 length: 14 residues. V lost 8 bases and J lost 0, with 14 bases in between. CDR3 region: CASSGRGVSYEQYF. CDR3 coding DNA: TGTGCCAGCTCCGGTAGGGGGGTCTCCTACGAGCAGTACTTC.

The chain combines TRBV19 with TRBJ2-5; 7 bases are a match to TRBD1. CDR1 and CDR2 from the germline V gene are LNHDA and SQIVND (reference sequence). The CDR3 is 15 amino acids. V dropped 6 bases and J dropped 5; count of bases not matched to a gene: 12. Here the CDR3 reads CASSRQQTGLETQYF. CDR3 in DNA: TGTGCCAGTAGCCGCCAACAGACAGGGCTGGAGACCCAGTACTTC.